The 10 T cell receptor beta chains below come from one sample, sequenced in a study of radiation and T cells in renal cell carcinoma. TCRdb's copy holds only in-frame clones and misses some; the assay was immunoSEQ multiplex PCR. The table shows 100,000 or so clones, with about 86% occurring only once. Regarding time point: baseline pretreatment blood. The treatment: 15 Gy SBRT to primary tumor, nephrectomy 4 weeks later. Sequencing used blood, obtained from a patient whose treatment included radiotherapy and nephrectomy. The receptors shown here come from a man aged 50 to 60 with renal cell carcinoma.

The genes are TRBV10-3 and TRBJ1-1, with a tentative D call TRBD1 (6 bases). There are 14 residues in the CDR3. Germline CDR1 and CDR2: ENHRY and SYGVKD. Deletions cut 5 bases from V and 0 bases from J, with 10 bases between. The CDR3 nucleotides are TGTGCCATCAGTCCAGGGGTTATGAACACTGAAGCTTTCTTT. Amino acid sequence: CAISPGVMNTEAFF.

The chain has TRBV9 and TRBJ2-5; 7 nucleotides agree with TRBD2. CDR1 is SGDLS and CDR2 is YYNGEE in the germline V gene. CDR3 length: 18 residues. V lost 1 base to trimming and J lost 1 base; unmatched junction nucleotides: 13. The CDR3 spells CASSVRSGGGRIQETQYF. CDR3 coding DNA: TGTGCCAGCAGCGTAAGGTCGGGTGGCGGGAGAATCCAAGAGACCCAGTACTTC.

The rearrangement joins TRBV9 to TRBJ1-1; a possible D gene is TRBD1 (5 bases). The CDR3 length is 15 residues. Trimming left V 1 base short and J 4 bases short, with 14 bases between. CDR1 and CDR2 from the germline V gene are SGDLS and YYNGEE. The CDR3 reads CASSVFGQGSTEAFF. For the CDR3, the DNA is TGTGCCAGCAGCGTATTTGGGCAGGGTAGCACTGAAGCTTTCTTT.

The chain joins TRBV2 to TRBJ2-1; D may correspond to TRBD1 or TRBD2 (5 bases each). The CDR3 runs to 13 residues. Germline CDR1 and CDR2: SNHLY and FYNNEI. V lost 0 bases and J lost 9, with 9 bases in between. The CDR3 loop reads CASSEAGTVEQFF. DNA for the CDR3: TGTGCCAGCAGTGAAGCCGGGACCGTTGAGCAGTTCTTC. Filled out from reference TRBV2 and TRBJ2-1, the complete variable domain reads EPEVTQTPSHQVTQMGQEVILRCVPISNHLYFYWYRQILGQKVEFLVSFYNNEISEKSEIFDDQFSVERPDGSNFTLKIRSTKLEDSAMYFCASSEAGTVEQFFGPGTRLTVL.

This chain's CDR3 is CASSPLGQGVYEQYF. The CDR3 DNA reads TGTGCCAGCAGCCCATTGGGACAGGGGGTATACGAGCAGTACTTC. The rearrangement joins TRBV11-2 to TRBJ2-7; 11 positions agree with TRBD1. The trim removed 5 bases at V and 4 bases at J, leaving 7 bases unmatched. Germline V gene lookup returns CDR1 SGHAT and CDR2 FQNNGV. The CDR3 consists of 15 residues.

This rearrangement joins TRBV6-1 to TRBJ1-3; D remains ambiguous. The CDR3 contains 13 residues. The germline V gene encodes CDR1 MNHNS and CDR2 SASEGT. The V and J ends lost 7 bases and 0 bases respectively, with 7 bases between them. CDR3 region: CASTLSSGNTIYF. As DNA, the CDR3 is TGTGCCAGCACCCTTTCCTCTGGAAACACCATATATTTT.

This chain connects TRBV19 to TRBJ1-5; D is possibly TRBD1 (6 bases). Germline V gene sequence: CDR1 LNHDA, CDR2 SQIVND (reference sequence). Trimming left V 3 bases short and J 7 bases short, with 13 bases between. CDR3 length equals 14 residues. The CDR3 loop is CASSIGGGDQPQHF. The CDR3, as DNA: TGTGCCAGTAGTATTGGAGGGGGTGACCAGCCCCAGCATTTT.

The V and J genes are TRBV5-1 and TRBJ2-6, with D unclear. Trimming removed 0 bases at V and 0 bases at J, with 7 bases between. CDR3 length: 16 residues. Per germline, CDR1 SGHRS and CDR2 YFSETQ. In DNA, the CDR3 is TGCGCCAGCAGCTTGGAAAGCTTCTCTGGGGCCAACGTCCTGACTTTC. Translated: CASSLESFSGANVLTF.

The chain combines TRBV6-5 with TRBJ2-1; no clear D. Germline CDR1 is MNHEY and CDR2 is SVGAGI. The CDR3 is 13 amino acids. V lost 8 bases to trimming and J lost 6 bases, with 14 bases between them. This chain's CDR3 is CASGKERGNEQFF. The CDR3 DNA is TGTGCCAGCGGCAAGGAGCGCGGCAATGAGCAGTTCTTC.

This clone was recorded once. The rearrangement uses TRBV30 and TRBJ2-7; 7 positions agree with TRBD2. The V gene's germline CDR1 is GTSNPN and CDR2 SVGIG (reference sequence). With V trimmed by 2 bases and J by 5 bases, 6 bases remained unmatched. The CDR3 sequence is 13 residues long. The CDR3 sequence is CAWSTLAGDEQYF. CDR3 nucleotides: TGTGCCTGGAGTACCTTGGCGGGGGACGAGCAGTACTTC.